A single T cell receptor beta chain is shown here with its context. Its antigen is unknown. No clone much larger than this one lies a single base away; base qualities are absent. Library preparation used the immunoSEQ multiplex PCR assay. Following the manufacturer's protocol, the hsTCRB Kit was used to amplify rearranged TCR beta chain sequences. An Illumina MiSeq was used to sequence the TCRB libraries. The original pipeline was this. The proprietary platform of the kit vendor was used for demultiplexing, trimming and gene mapping. TCRdb holds this immuneACCESS table with in-frame rearrangements only. Some clones are missing; in checked studies, unresolved V genes explain under half, and the rest has no known cause. V and J calls and clone size are as listed in that table; D and trimming were resolved from the DNA. This sample gives 84,000 or so clones in total; roughly 77% of them show up just once. Together, the top ten hold around 5% of the sample.

V drops 0 bases and J drops 0 bases, leaving 6 bases in between. CDR1 and CDR2 were assigned from the germline V gene as ENHRY and SYGVKD. Including cysteine and phenylalanine, the CDR3 has 14 amino acids. The kept DNA is CDR3 alone, 42 bases in frame from the first base. The sample's time point label, decoded: week 47, end of study. Each vaccine dose, consisting of 300 ug of a 20-mer mutant IDH1 peptide in Montanide, was administered subcutaneously with topical imiquimod. Patients were given eight vaccinations, in weeks 1, 3, 5, 7, 11, 15, 19 and 23, which matched visits V03 through V10. Newly diagnosed WHO grade 3 or 4 IDH1-mutant astrocytomas showing loss of nuclear ATRX were present in the donors. The samples were drawn from NOA16, a multicentre, single-arm, open-label phase I trial in Germany that tested a mutant IDH1 peptide vaccine in humans for the first time. The DNeasy Blood and Tissue Kit was used to extract genomic DNA from EDTA blood for TCRB sequencing.

The record originates from a study of a mutant IDH1 vaccine in newly diagnosed glioma (dated by TCRdb to the early 2020s). For the study in its entirety: In the chemotherapy-containing groups, vaccination started alongside temozolomide cycles, whereas in patients who had radiotherapy alone it started 4-6 weeks after radiotherapy. Of the 32 patients who were treated, around 62% were male and roughly 38% were female, and the mean age was around 40 years. Prior to enrollment, patients had been given standard therapy consisting of radiotherapy alone, temozolomide alone, or radiochemotherapy with temozolomide, with the combination given to most patients. The week-35 safety follow-up took place at visit V12, and the week-47 end of study took place at visit V13. Peripheral blood was drawn at six visits: V03 (baseline), V05, V07, V10, V12 and V13. For exploratory analyses, some 24 treated patients had longitudinal TCRB deep sequencing done wherever samples were available. Here is what the overall study found, with its caveats: Pseudoprogression appeared unrelated to alterations in the top peripheral T cell clonotypes detected by TCRB sequencing. Immune responses induced by the vaccine were seen in around 93% of patients across multiple MHC alleles. According to the authors, sample limitations meant that analyses of patient blood samples could not be reproduced. PBMC samples for TCRB deep sequencing were selected based on availability.

The sequence is built from TRBV10-3 and TRBJ2-7; no confident D gene assignment can be made. Material: PBMCs, obtained from a glioma patient whose treatment included an IDH1 peptide vaccine. The clonotype comes from a man in his forties with glioma. In nucleotide form, the sequence is TGTGCCATCAGTGAGTCCTCCGTCTCCTACGAGCAGTACTTC. This codes for CAISESSVSYEQYF.